This T cell receptor (beta chain) is drawn from a study of blood T cells in healthy people across ages. Overall study results and limits: The donors' CMV status was not determined, possibly confounding changes in expanded clonotypes.

With each sample, at least 6 micrograms of total RNA were extracted. As for this clonotype: Antigen unknown.

Together with a sample-barcoded 5' primer, a J-beta primer mix was included in a second PCR lasting roughly 6 to 12 cycles. From the 5' RACE reads, TCRdb called clonotypes with MiXCR, one entry per CDR3 protein. The repertoire holds about 720,000 distinct CDR3 sequences, with approximately 22% as singletons. The CDR3 length is 13 residues. Germline assignment: CDR1 DFQATT and CDR2 SNEGSKA (reference sequence). The chain joins TRBV20-1 to TRBJ2-1; D possibly corresponds to TRBD1 (6 bases). The DNA matches TRBJ2-7 better at its end, which makes the J call doubtful. The sequenced sample consisted of blood. This receptor was identified in a man aged 70 or older in good health. The CDR3 region is CSARHRVSYEQYF. Written as DNA, the CDR3 is TGCAGTGCTAGACACAGGGTTTCCTACGAGCAGTACTTC.